This TCR beta chain was retrieved from a study of CD8 T cells in Susac syndrome. The RNA input was about 0.45 to 1 ug, and it was reverse transcribed with random hexamers. The CDR3 of TCR beta was amplified by immunoSEQ multiplex PCR across 54 Vbeta and 13 Jbeta. TCRdb re-called the immunoSEQ multiplex PCR reads with MiXCR, one entry per CDR3 protein. The repertoire consists of about 150,000 distinct CDR3 sequences, with around 96% occurring once and the leading ten covering around 0.21%. Germline V gene lookup returns CDR1 MNHEY and CDR2 SMNVEV (reference sequence). The CDR3 runs 16 residues. The V gene lost 0 bases and the J gene lost 3 bases, with 14 bases spanning the gap. TEMRA cells were enriched by FACS, while CD8+ and CD4+ T cells were obtained through a negative isolation that was performed magnetically.

The receptor was isolated from a human donor with multiple sclerosis. The chain links TRBV27 to TRBJ1-1; tentative D call: TRBD1 (6 bases). Specimen: CD8+ T cells from PBMCs. The CDR3 nucleotides are TGTGCCAGCAGTTTATCGGGGGGGGCCGGGGACACTGAAGCTTTCTTT. Its protein product is CASSLSGGAGDTEAFF.